This TCR beta chain stems from a study of blood T cells in healthy people across ages. Broader study findings: Expanded clonotype changes were possibly confounded by unknown donor CMV status.

As concerns this clonotype: Its target is not known.

The V end lost 0 bases, the J end lost 0 bases, and 9 bases lay between the germline ends. This CDR3 spans 16 amino acids. Germline CDR1 reads LGHNA; CDR2 reads YSLEER. With a J-beta primer mix and a sample-barcoded 5' primer, a second PCR ran 7 to 11 cycles. Carrying 12 random nucleotides, a template-switch adaptor labeled each individual cDNA molecule. TCRdb passed the 5' RACE reads through MiXCR, listing each CDR3 protein once. The sample consists of fewer than 900,000 distinct CDR3 sequences, approximately 39% of them appearing once. Sequencing was carried out using blood. The chain is built from TRBV4-3 and TRBJ2-4; the D gene is possibly TRBD1 (6 bases). The origin of this receptor is a woman aged 55-70 years in good health. The CDR3 here is CASSQEGRGAKNIQYF. DNA for the CDR3: TGCGCCAGCAGCCAAGAGGGCAGGGGAGCCAAAAACATTCAGTACTTC.